These 18 T cell receptor beta chains came from one sample sequenced in a study of cytomegalovirus exposure and HLA in healthy donors. Use of 60 Vbeta and 13 Jbeta primers characterized the PCR. The table came from immunoSEQ multiplex PCR; TCRdb's copy has only in-frame clones and leaves some out. The sample records roughly 160,000 clones, roughly 80% being singletons. Sequencing was performed on PBMCs. The receptors here all came from a man aged 40-49 years in good health and CMV-seronegative.

The chain joins TRBV28 to TRBJ2-1, with D possibly being TRBD1 (6 bases). The CDR3 contains 11 residues. Germline CDR1 and CDR2: MDHEN and SYDVKM. The ends were cut back, 6 bases at V and 10 bases at J, with 10 bases in the middle. CDR3 sequence reads: CASSYGTEQFF. CDR3 bases: TGTGCCAGCAGCTATGGGACAGAGCAGTTCTTC.

The chain's CDR3 is CASSLDTYYEQYF. CDR3 bases: TGCGCCAGCAGCTTAGACACCTATTACGAGCAGTACTTC. This rearrangement joins TRBV5-1 to TRBJ2-7; D unclear. The V gene's germline CDR1 is SGHRS and CDR2 YFSETQ. The length of the CDR3 is 13 residues. V lost 2 bases to trimming and J lost 4 bases, with 10 bases between them.

The V call is TRBV6-5, the J call TRBJ2-7; weak D call: TRBD1 (5 bases). Germline lookup yields CDR1 MNHEY and CDR2 SVGAGI. The CDR3 runs 13 residues. V lost 5 bases to trimming and J lost 1 base, with 9 bases between them. DNA of the CDR3: TGTGCCAGCAGTCGGACAAATTCCTACGAGCAGTACTTC. Its translation is CASSRTNSYEQYF.

This chain connects TRBV7-6 to TRBJ1-1; 10 nucleotides align to TRBD1. Trimming took 6 bases from V and 1 from J; bases not matched to a gene: 8. Germline V lookup: CDR1 SGHVS, CDR2 FNYEAQ. This CDR3 has 16 amino acids. The CDR3 spells CASSWTGGSTNTEAFF. The CDR3 bases are TGTGCCAGCAGTTGGACAGGGGGATCAACGAACACTGAAGCTTTCTTT.

The genes are TRBV30 and TRBJ2-5; 7 bases are shared with TRBD1. The J call may be in error: the DNA end matches TRBJ2-7 better. Looked up from germline, CDR1 is GTSNPN and CDR2 is SVGIG (reference sequence). The CDR3 length is 14 residues. The CDR3 loop is CAWSPLGQSYEQYF. CDR3 bases: TGTGCCTGGAGTCCACTGGGACAGTCCTACGAGCAGTACTTC.

V and J are TRBV19 and TRBJ1-5, with TRBD1 as a possible D gene (5 bases). V was clipped by 7 bases and J by 1 base, with 14 bases between them. The length of the CDR3 is 15 residues. Germline V lookup: CDR1 LNHDA, CDR2 SQIVND (reference sequence). This chain's CDR3 is CASTTGGLSNQPQHF. The CDR3 DNA sequence: TGTGCCAGTACCACCGGGGGATTAAGCAATCAGCCCCAGCATTTT. Full variable domain (rest looked up from reference TRBV19 and TRBJ1-5): DGGITQSPKYLFRKEGQNVTLSCEQNLNHDAMYWYRQDPGQGLRLIYYSQIVNDFQKGDIAEGYSVSREKKESFPLTVTSAQKNPTAFYLCASTTGGLSNQPQHFGDGTRLSIL.

This chain links TRBV7-3 with TRBJ2-5; 11 bases line up with TRBD2. V lost 0 bases and J lost 1; bases outside the gene matches: 13. The CDR3 is 20 amino acids. CDR1 SGHTA and CDR2 FQGTGA come from the germline V gene. CDR3 DNA: TGTGCCAGCAGCTTAACCCCCGCGGGGCTAGCGGGGGGCTTCCAAGAGACCCAGTACTTC. Translated, it gives CASSLTPAGLAGGFQETQYF.

The J gene is TRBJ2-5, the V gene TRBV27; D is ambiguous. The closer fit of TRBJ2-7 to the DNA end suggests the J call may be wrong. CDR3 length: 13 amino acids. Looked up from germline, CDR1 is MNHEY and CDR2 is SMNVEV (reference sequence). CDR3 loop: CASRILSSYEQYF. The CDR3 nucleotides are TGTGCCAGCAGGATTCTGAGCTCCTACGAGCAGTACTTC.

The rearrangement joins TRBV5-1 to TRBJ1-4; D perhaps matches TRBD1 (5 bases). Trimming took off 0 bases at V and 7 bases at J, with 16 bases between the two ends. The CDR3 is made up of 16 amino acids. Per the germline V gene, CDR1 is SGHRS and CDR2 is YFSETQ. CDR3 protein: CASSLDLGGVGEKLFF. In DNA form, the CDR3 reads TGCGCCAGCAGCTTGGATCTGGGGGGGGTAGGTGAAAAACTGTTTTTT.

The chain has TRBV5-4 and TRBJ2-1; TRBD2 matches at 9 bases. After removal of 3 bases from V and 10 bases from J, the junction contained 8 bases not matched to a gene. CDR3 length equals 14 residues. The germline CDR1 and CDR2 sequences are SGHNT and YYREEE (reference sequence). CDR3 residues: CASSSPGLAQEQFF. The CDR3 nucleotides are TGTGCCAGCAGCTCTCCGGGACTAGCCCAAGAGCAGTTCTTC.

This clone was seen a single time. The chain has TRBV18 and TRBJ1-1; 7 nucleotides match TRBD1. The CDR3 contains 15 residues. Germline V gene sequence: CDR1 KGHSH, CDR2 LQKENI. Trimming removed 1 base from V and 5 bases from J; junction bases left unmatched: 7. This CDR3 is CASSPLHRGVTEAFF. The CDR3 bases are TGTGCCAGCTCACCACTCCACAGGGGTGTTACTGAAGCTTTCTTT.

Here the CDR3 reads CSATTGAKGFF. CDR3 in DNA: TGCAGTGCCACTACAGGGGCCAAAGGGTTCTTC. V usage is TRBV20-1 and J usage is TRBJ2-1, with TRBD1 matching 7 bases. V lost 6 bases, J lost 15 bases, and 11 bases stayed unmatched. The V gene's germline CDR1 is DFQATT and CDR2 SNEGSKA (reference sequence). This CDR3 contains 11 residues.

V is TRBV2 and J is TRBJ2-1; TRBD2 agrees at 7 bases. The CDR3 extends over 14 amino acids. The germline V gene has CDR1 SNHLY and CDR2 FYNNEI. Unmatched junction bases numbered 14, after V lost 11 bases and J lost 7 bases. The CDR3 DNA is TGTGCCGGCGCAGCGGGGCGCTACTCGAATGAGCAGTTCTTC. It translates to CAGAAGRYSNEQFF.

CDR3 sequence (DNA): TGCGCCAGCAGTCTCTACAGGGAAGGTCGTACTGAAGCTTTCTTT. It yields the protein CASSLYREGRTEAFF. V gene TRBV4-1 combines with J gene TRBJ1-1; D is possibly TRBD1 (6 bases). CDR3 length equals 15 residues. Germline V gene lookup returns CDR1 MGHRA and CDR2 YSYEKL. The ends were cut back, 6 bases at V and 5 bases at J, with 19 bases in the middle.

The genes are TRBV19 and TRBJ1-1; 8 bases agree with TRBD1. The V segment lost 9 bases and the J segment 3 bases; nucleotides outside the gene matches: 9. The CDR3 is 14 amino acids. Germline-derived CDR1 and CDR2 are LNHDA and SQIVND (reference sequence). This CDR3 reads CASTTGTGDTEAFF. As DNA, the CDR3 is TGTGCCAGCACCACGGGGACAGGAGACACTGAAGCTTTCTTT.

This clone was seen a handful of times. V usage is TRBV2 and J usage is TRBJ1-1; D unclear. Looked up from germline, CDR1 is SNHLY and CDR2 is FYNNEI. Between the trimmed V and J ends, which lost 6 bases and 2 bases, there was a span of 13 bases. The CDR3 sequence is 14 residues long. The CDR3 spells CASRAIGLNTEAFF. The CDR3 nucleotides are TGTGCCAGCAGGGCAATCGGACTCAACACTGAAGCTTTCTTT.

This clone was seen more than once but under ten times. In DNA form, the CDR3 reads TGTGCCAGCAGACCAGGACACATGAACACTGAAGCTTTCTTT. It specifies CASRPGHMNTEAFF. V is TRBV2 and J is TRBJ1-1, with D perhaps TRBD1 (5 bases). Trimming stripped 6 bases from V and 0 bases from J, with 11 bases between. This CDR3 contains 14 residues. The V gene's germline CDR1 is SNHLY and CDR2 FYNNEI.

The CDR3 spells CASSSASRPREQYF. The CDR3 DNA sequence: TGTGCCAGCAGCTCGGCTAGCCGTCCAAGGGAGCAGTACTTC. The chain combines TRBV5-4 with TRBJ2-7, with D tentatively TRBD2 (5 bases). The CDR3 runs to 14 residues. V gave up 3 bases and J gave up 7 bases, with 17 bases separating them. Germline CDR1 and CDR2: SGHNT and YYREEE (reference sequence).